The rows below give T cell receptor beta chains drawn from one sample of a study of T cells in Graves' hyperthyroidism and ophthalmopathy. TCRdb independently ran MiXCR on the multiplex PCR reads; one entry per CDR3 protein. Of about 400,000 distinct CDR3 sequences in the sample, 15% to 18% are singletons; the top ten hold roughly 14%. Sequenced sample: blood. The receptors originated from a woman under 30 with Graves' hyperthyroidism. Each CDR3 is given with its conserved first and last residue.

>TRBJ2-6|TRBV27
CASTSSRVDPGANVLTF
>TRBJ2-7|TRBV27
CASRGQGAYRVEQYF
>TRBJ2-7|TRBV12-3/TRBV12-4
CASSPDRVHGEQYF
>TRBJ1-1|TRBV12-3/TRBV12-4
CASRREGAEDTEAFF
>TRBJ2-1|TRBV11-3
CASSSGQVRHNEQFF
>TRBJ2-5|TRBV6-1
CASSEARVGGKTQYF
>TRBJ1-1|TRBV10-3
CAISPQGRPNTEAFF
>TRBJ2-5|TRBV7-9
CASSLRPQETQYF
>TRBJ2-7|TRBV7-2
CASSIKWDTAYEQYF
>TRBJ1-5|TRBV4-2
CASSQEGGSNQPQHF
>TRBJ2-5|TRBV20-1
CSARGGRAGRRTQYF
>TRBJ1-3|TRBV12-3/TRBV12-4
CASSVETIYF
>TRBJ1-2|TRBV5-8
CASSVRTGGNYGYTF
>TRBJ1-2|TRBV2
CASSADSYGYTF
>TRBJ1-5|TRBV12-3/TRBV12-4
CASRAGGGNQPQHF
>TRBJ2-5|TRBV3-1
CASSLPGGRAGETQYF
>TRBJ2-3|TRBV20-1
CSARVVAATDTQYF
>TRBJ2-7|TRBV28
CASSRQGEEQYF
>TRBJ2-7|TRBV2
CASSGTYEQYF
>TRBJ1-3|TRBV2
CASSYRRFSGNTIYF
>TRBJ2-7|TRBV7-2
CASSLEAGYYEQYF
>TRBJ2-7|TRBV4-1
CASSQPRGNFYEQYF
>TRBJ2-5|TRBV9
CASSVDWPFKETQYF
>TRBJ2-1|TRBV29-1
CSVEGVSGPYNEQFF
>TRBJ2-1|TRBV20-1
CSARDNGLSSYNEQFF
>TRBJ1-1|TRBV7-8
CASSGRQGVNTEAFF
>TRBJ1-2|TRBV6-2/TRBV6-3
CASSRRDFRYGYTF
>TRBJ2-3|TRBV20-1
CSASLKPGLAGDTQYF
>TRBJ2-7|TRBV7-8
CASSSAGSFYEQYF
>TRBJ2-3|TRBV7-3
CASSPGTGPLSTDTQYF
>TRBJ1-5|TRBV19
CASSTVDTRNQPQHF
>TRBJ1-4|TRBV5-1
CASSLRQGNEKLFF
>TRBJ1-3|TRBV4-3
CASSQGFRGQVAGNTIYF
>TRBJ1-6|TRBV12-3/TRBV12-4
CASSLATTGYNSPLHF
>TRBJ2-3|TRBV6-1
CASSGTGGLTDTQYF
>TRBJ1-1|TRBV15
CATRVGRLNTEAFF
>TRBJ2-5|TRBV2
CASSPVRTQYF
>TRBJ2-7|TRBV7-2
CASSSSGTGGEQYF
>TRBJ2-4|TRBV25-1
CASSDSSEELAKNIQYF
>TRBJ2-2|TRBV3-1
CASSQGDRLNTGELFF
>TRBJ1-2|TRBV6-1
CASRSDRGLSTGYGYTF
>TRBJ2-7|TRBV3-1
CASSQVLEGNEQYF
>TRBJ1-4|TRBV18
CASSPPTGTANEKLFF
>TRBJ1-1|TRBV6-1
CATERVAGEESEAFF
>TRBJ2-7|TRBV3-1
CASSTRGAAEQYF
>TRBJ2-5|TRBV11-2
CASSRNLAVQETQYF
>TRBJ1-3|TRBV28
CASSLGGKAGNTIYF
>TRBJ2-1|TRBV29-1
CSVEGGWSAAYNEQFF
>TRBJ2-2|TRBV6-2/TRBV6-3
CASSYPLAGLTGELFF
>TRBJ1-5|TRBV19
CASSGFRQPQHF
>TRBJ2-1|TRBV7-9
CASSLAGSPYNEQFF
>TRBJ2-3|TRBV20-1
CSARDSTGGADTQYF